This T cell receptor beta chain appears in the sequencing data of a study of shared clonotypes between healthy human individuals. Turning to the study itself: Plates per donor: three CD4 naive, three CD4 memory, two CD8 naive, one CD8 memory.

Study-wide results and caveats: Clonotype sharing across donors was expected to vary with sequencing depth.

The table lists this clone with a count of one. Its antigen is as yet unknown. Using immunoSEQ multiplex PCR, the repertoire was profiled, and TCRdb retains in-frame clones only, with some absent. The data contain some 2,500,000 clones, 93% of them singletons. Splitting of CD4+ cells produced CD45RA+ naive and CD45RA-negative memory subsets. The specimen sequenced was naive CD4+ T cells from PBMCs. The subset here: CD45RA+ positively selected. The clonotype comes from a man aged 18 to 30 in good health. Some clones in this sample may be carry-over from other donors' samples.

The CDR3 sequence: CASSPAQSGANVLTF. DNA for the CDR3: TGTGCCAGCAGCCCCGCACAATCTGGGGCCAACGTCCTGACTTTC. The chain carries TRBV5-5 and TRBJ2-6; D is unresolved. Germline-derived CDR1 and CDR2 are SGHKS and YYEKEE (reference sequence). V was cut by 4 bases and J by 1 base, with 9 bases left in between. This CDR3 contains 15 residues.